This TCR beta chain was retrieved from a study of T-cell reconstitution after alpha-beta-depleted transplantation in children. The CDR3 consists of 18 residues. The germline V gene has CDR1 LNHDA and CDR2 SQIVND (reference sequence). The V and J ends lost 6 bases and 0 bases respectively, with 21 bases between them. This clonotype has at least ten counts. The antigen is undetermined. Unique molecular identifiers were used in preparing the TCRbeta library. TCRdb called the PCR reads again in MiXCR, with one record for every CDR3 protein. The sample holds almost 500,000 distinct CDR3 sequences, roughly 10% seen once. Notes on the study in general: Among T cells one year after transplant, newly produced cells accounted for most counts and diversity. Diversity of TCRbeta at day 60 was high in some patients, arising from surviving recipient T cells and thymic progenitors.

Here the sequenced sample was PBMCs, taken before TCRalphabeta/CD19-depleted stem cell transplant. This sequence originates from a child aged 2 to 10 with inherited bone marrow failure, due to receive a stem cell transplant. This chain connects TRBV19 to TRBJ1-5; D unresolved. CDR3: CASRGRRGTPNSNQPQHF. CDR3 in DNA: TGTGCCAGTAGGGGCCGACGCGGTACTCCTAATAGCAATCAGCCCCAGCATTTT.